This T cell receptor beta chain was documented in a study of identical twins. To note about this clonotype: The antigen is unknown.

Template switching added a universal primer binding site, and final cDNA carried unique molecular identifiers. TCRdb recomputed calls from the 5' RACE reads with MiXCR, one row per CDR3 protein. The sample lists about 530,000 distinct CDR3 sequences, approximately 20% occurring once. Study-level findings and limits: Within monozygotic twins, out-of-frame TCR alpha sharing was underestimated by the models.

The CDR3 length is 18 residues. Germline CDR1 reads SGHAT; CDR2 reads FQNNGV. V trimming: 3 bases; J trimming: 1 base; junction bases outside the gene matches: 8. The same specimen was also included in a second study, on yellow fever vaccine responses in identical twins.

This TCR was recovered from a young woman in good health. The sample comprised CD4+ T cells sorted from blood. The chain is built from TRBV11-2 and TRBJ2-5, with TRBD2 identical over 13 bases. The CDR3 nucleotides are TGTGCCAGCAGCTTCTTCGGGGGACTAGCGGGGTTCCAAGAGACCCAGTACTTC. Encoded protein: CASSFFGGLAGFQETQYF.